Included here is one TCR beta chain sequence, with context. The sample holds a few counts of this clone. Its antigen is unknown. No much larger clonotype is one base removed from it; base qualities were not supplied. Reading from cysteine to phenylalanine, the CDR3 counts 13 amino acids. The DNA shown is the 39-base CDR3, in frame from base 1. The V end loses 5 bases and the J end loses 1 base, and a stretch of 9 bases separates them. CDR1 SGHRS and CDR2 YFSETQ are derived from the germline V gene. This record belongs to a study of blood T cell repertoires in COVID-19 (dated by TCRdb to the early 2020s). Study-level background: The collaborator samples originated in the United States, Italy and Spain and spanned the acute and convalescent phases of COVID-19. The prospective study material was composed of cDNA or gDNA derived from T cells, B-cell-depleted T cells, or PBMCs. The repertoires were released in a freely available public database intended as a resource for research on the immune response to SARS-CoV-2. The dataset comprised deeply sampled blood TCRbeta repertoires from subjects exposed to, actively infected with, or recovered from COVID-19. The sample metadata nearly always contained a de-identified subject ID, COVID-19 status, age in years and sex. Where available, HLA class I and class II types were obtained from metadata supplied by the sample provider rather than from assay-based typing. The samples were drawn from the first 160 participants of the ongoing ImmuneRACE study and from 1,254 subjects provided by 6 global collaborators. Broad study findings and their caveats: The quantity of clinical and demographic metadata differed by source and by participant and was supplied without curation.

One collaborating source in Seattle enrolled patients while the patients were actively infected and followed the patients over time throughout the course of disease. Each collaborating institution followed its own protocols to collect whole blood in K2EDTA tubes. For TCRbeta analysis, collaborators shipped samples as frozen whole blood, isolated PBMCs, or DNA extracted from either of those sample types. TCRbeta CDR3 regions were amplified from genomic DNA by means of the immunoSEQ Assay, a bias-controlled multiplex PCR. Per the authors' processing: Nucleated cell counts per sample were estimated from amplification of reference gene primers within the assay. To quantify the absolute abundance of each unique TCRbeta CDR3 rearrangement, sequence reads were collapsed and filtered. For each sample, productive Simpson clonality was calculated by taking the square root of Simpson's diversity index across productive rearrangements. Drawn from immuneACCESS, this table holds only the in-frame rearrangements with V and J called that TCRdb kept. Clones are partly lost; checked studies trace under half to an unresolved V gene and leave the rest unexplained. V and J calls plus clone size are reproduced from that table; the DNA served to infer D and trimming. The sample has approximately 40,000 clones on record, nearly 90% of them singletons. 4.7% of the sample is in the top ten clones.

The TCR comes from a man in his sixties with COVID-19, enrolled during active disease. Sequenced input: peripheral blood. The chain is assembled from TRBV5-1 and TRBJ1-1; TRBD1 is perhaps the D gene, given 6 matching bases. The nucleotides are TGCGCCAGCAGTGAAGGGGGGAACACTGAAGCTTTCTTT. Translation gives CASSEGGNTEAFF.